The T cell receptor (beta chain) under discussion was sequenced for a study of T cell changes during pregnancy in multiple sclerosis. Assay: immunoSEQ multiplex PCR; the TCRdb copy retains only in-frame clones and omits some. Here the sample spans 50,000 or so clones, over 80% being singletons. The CDR3 runs to 15 residues. Germline V gene lookup returns CDR1 MNHEY and CDR2 SMNVEV (reference sequence). J was trimmed by 0 bases and V by 1 base; bases with no gene match: 3. This chain connects TRBV27 to TRBJ2-7; the match to TRBD2 covers 7 bases. The sequence was collected from a female donor with multiple sclerosis, enrolled in a pregnancy study. Here the sequenced sample was CD8+ T cells from peripheral blood mononuclear cells, taken after pregnancy. The CDR3 sequence is CASSLYGGISYEQYF. The CDR3, as DNA: TGTGCCAGCAGTTTATACGGGGGGATCTCCTACGAGCAGTACTTC.